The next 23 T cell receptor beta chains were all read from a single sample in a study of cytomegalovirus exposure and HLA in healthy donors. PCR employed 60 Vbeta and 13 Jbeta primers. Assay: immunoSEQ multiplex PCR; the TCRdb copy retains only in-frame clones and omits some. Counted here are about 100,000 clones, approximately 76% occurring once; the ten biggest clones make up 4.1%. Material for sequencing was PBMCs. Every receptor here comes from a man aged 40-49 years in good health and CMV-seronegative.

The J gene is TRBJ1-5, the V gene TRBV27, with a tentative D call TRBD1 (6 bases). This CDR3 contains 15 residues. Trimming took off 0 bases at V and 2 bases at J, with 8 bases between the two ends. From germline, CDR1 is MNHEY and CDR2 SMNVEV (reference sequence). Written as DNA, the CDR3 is TGTGCCAGCAGTTTATCCAGACAGGGCAATCAGCCCCAGCATTTT. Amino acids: CASSLSRQGNQPQHF.

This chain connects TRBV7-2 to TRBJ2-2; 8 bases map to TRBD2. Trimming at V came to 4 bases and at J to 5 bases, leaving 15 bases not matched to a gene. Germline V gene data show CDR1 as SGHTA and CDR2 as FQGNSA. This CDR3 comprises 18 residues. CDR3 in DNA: TGTGCCAGCAGCTCTTCAAGACCGGGACTAGGGGGGACCGGGGAGCTGTTTTTT. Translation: CASSSSRPGLGGTGELFF.

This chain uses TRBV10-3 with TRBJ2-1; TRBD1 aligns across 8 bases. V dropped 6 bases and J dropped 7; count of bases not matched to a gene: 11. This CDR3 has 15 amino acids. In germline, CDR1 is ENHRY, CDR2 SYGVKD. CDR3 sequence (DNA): TGTGCCATCAGCCCTGACAGGGGCGGCCAAAATGAGCAGTTCTTC. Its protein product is CAISPDRGGQNEQFF.

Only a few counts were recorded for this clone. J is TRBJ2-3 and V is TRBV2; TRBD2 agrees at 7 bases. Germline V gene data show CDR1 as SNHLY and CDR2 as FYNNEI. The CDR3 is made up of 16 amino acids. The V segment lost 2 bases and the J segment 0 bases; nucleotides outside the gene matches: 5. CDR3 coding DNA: TGTGCCAGCAGTGAACGTGGGGGGGGTAGCACAGATACGCAGTATTTT. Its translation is CASSERGGGSTDTQYF.

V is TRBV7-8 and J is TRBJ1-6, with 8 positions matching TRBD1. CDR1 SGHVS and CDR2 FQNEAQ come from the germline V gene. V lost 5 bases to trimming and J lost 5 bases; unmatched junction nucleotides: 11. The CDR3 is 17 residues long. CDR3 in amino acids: CASSPWTGRGNNSPLHF. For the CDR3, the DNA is TGTGCCAGCAGCCCGTGGACAGGGAGGGGTAATAATTCACCCCTCCACTTT.

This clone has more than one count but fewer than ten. The CDR3, as DNA: TGTGCCAGCAGTCACGGGGGGGCCTCCTACAATGAGCAGTTCTTC. Residues: CASSHGGASYNEQFF. The gene calls are TRBV28 and TRBJ2-1; TRBD2 matches 8 bases. Germline loops: CDR1 MDHEN, CDR2 SYDVKM. The CDR3 has 15 residues. The V segment lost 5 bases and the J segment 0 bases; nucleotides outside the gene matches: 3.

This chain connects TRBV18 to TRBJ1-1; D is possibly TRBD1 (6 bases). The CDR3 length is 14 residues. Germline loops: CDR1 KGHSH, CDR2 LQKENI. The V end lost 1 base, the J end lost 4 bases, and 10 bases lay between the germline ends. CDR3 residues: CASSPQGEFTEAFF. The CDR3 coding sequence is TGTGCCAGCTCACCACAGGGGGAATTCACTGAAGCTTTCTTT.

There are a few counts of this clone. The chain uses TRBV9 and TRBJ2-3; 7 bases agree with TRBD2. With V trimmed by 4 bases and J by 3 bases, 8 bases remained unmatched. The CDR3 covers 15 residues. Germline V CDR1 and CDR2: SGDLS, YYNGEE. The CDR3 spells CASSLTRLATDTQYF. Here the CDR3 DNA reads TGTGCCAGCAGCTTGACCCGACTAGCTACAGATACGCAGTATTTT.

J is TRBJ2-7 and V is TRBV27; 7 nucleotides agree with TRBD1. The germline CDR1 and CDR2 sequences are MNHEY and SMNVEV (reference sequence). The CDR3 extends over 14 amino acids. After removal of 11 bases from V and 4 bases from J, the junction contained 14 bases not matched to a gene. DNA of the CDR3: TGTGCCTCAACGAGGAGACAGGGTGCGTACGAGCAGTACTTC. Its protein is CASTRRQGAYEQYF.

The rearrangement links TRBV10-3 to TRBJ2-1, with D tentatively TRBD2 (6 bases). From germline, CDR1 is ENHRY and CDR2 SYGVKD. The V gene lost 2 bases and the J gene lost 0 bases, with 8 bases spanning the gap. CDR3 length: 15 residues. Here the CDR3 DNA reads TGTGCCATCAGTGAGGGGAGGAACTCCTACAATGAGCAGTTCTTC. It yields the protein CAISEGRNSYNEQFF.

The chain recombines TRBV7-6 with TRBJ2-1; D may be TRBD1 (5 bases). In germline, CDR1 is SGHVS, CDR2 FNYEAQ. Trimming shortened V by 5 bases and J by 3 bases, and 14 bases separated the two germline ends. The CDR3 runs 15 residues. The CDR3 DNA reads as TGTGCCAGCAGCCCCGCCCCAGGGAACTACAATGAGCAGTTCTTC. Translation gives CASSPAPGNYNEQFF.

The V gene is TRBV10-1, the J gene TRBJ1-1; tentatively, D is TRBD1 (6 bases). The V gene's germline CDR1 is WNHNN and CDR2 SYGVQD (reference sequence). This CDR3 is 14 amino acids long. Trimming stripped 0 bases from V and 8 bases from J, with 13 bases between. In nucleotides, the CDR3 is TGCGCCAGCAGTGAGTCTCAGCGGACAGCGGAAGCTTTCTTT. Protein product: CASSESQRTAEAFF.

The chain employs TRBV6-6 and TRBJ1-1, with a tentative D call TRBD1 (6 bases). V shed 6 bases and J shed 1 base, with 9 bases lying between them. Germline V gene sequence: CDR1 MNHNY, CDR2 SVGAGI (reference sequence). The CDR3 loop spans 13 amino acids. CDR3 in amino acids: CASRPTGNTEAFF. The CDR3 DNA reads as TGTGCCAGCAGACCGACAGGGAACACTGAAGCTTTCTTT.

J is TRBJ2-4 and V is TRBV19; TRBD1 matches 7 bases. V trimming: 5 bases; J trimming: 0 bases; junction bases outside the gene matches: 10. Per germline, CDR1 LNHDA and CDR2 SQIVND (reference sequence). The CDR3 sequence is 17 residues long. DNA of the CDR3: TGTGCCAGTAGTGAAGCCGGGACAGACCCAGCCAAAAACATTCAGTACTTC. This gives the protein CASSEAGTDPAKNIQYF.

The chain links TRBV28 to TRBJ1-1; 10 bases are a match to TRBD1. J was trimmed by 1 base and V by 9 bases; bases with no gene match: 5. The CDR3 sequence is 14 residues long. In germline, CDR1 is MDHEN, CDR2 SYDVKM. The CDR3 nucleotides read TGTGCCAGTGCAGACAGGGGGCCGAACACTGAAGCTTTCTTT. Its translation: CASADRGPNTEAFF.

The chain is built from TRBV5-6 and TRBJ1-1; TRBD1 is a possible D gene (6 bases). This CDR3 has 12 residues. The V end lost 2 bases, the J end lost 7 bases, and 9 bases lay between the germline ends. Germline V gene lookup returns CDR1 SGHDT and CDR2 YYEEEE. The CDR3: CASSFTGFEAFF. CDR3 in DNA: TGTGCCAGCAGCTTCACAGGGTTTGAAGCTTTCTTT.

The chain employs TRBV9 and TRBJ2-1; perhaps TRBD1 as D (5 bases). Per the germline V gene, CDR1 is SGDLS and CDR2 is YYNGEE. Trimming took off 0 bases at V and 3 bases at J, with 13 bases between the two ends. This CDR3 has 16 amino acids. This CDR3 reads CASSVEGSLIYNEQFF. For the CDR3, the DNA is TGTGCCAGCAGCGTAGAGGGGTCTCTCATCTACAATGAGCAGTTCTTC.

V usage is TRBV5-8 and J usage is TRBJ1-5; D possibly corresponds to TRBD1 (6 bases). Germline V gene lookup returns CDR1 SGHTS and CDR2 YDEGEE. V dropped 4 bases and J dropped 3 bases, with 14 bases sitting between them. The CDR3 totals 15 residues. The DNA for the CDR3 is TGTGCCAGCAGCCATGGACAGAACTTCAATCAGCCCCAGCATTTT. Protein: CASSHGQNFNQPQHF.

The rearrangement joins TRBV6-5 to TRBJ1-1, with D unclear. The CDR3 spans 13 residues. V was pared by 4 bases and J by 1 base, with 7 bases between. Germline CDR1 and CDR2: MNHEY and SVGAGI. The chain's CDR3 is CASSFGRNTEAFF. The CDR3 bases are TGTGCCAGCAGTTTTGGCAGGAACACTGAAGCTTTCTTT.

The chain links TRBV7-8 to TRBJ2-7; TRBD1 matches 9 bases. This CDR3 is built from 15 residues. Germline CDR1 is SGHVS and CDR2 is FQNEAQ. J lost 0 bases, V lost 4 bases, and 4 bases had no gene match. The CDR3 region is CASSSGTGSSYEQYV. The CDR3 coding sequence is TGTGCCAGCAGCTCCGGGACAGGGAGCTCCTACGAGCAGTACGTC.

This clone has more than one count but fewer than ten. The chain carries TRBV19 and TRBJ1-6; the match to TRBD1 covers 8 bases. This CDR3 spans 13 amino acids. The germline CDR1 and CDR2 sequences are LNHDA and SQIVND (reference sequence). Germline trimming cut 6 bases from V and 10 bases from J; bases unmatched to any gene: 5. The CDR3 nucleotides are TGTGCCAGTAGGAACAGGGGGGACTCACCCCTCCACTTT. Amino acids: CASRNRGDSPLHF.

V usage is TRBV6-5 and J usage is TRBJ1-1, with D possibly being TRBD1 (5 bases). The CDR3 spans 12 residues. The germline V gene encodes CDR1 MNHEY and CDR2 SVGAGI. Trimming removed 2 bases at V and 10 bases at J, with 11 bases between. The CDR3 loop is CASSYAGEVAFF. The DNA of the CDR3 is TGTGCCAGCAGTTACGCGGGGGAAGTAGCTTTCTTT.

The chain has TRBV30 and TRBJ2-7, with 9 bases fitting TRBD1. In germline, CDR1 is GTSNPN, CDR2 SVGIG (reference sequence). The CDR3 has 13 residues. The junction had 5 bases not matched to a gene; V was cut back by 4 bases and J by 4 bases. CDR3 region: CAWTGTGTYEQYF. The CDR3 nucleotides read TGTGCCTGGACCGGGACAGGGACGTACGAGCAGTACTTC. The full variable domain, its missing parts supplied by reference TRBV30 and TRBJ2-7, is SQTIHQWPATLVQPVGSPLSLECTVEGTSNPNLYWYRQAAGRGLQLLFYSVGIGQISSEVPQNLSASRPQDRQFILSSKKLLLSDSGFYLCAWTGTGTYEQYFGPGTRLTVT.